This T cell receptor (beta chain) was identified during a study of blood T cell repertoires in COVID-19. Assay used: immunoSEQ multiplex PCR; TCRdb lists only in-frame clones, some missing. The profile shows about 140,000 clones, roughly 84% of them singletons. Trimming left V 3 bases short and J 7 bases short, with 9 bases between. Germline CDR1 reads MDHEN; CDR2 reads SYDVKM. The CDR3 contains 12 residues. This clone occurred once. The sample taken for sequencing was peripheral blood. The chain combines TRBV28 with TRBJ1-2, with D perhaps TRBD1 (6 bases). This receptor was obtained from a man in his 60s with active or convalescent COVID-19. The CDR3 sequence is CASSLAGAGYTF. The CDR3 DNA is TGTGCCAGCAGTTTGGCGGGGGCTGGCTACACCTTC.